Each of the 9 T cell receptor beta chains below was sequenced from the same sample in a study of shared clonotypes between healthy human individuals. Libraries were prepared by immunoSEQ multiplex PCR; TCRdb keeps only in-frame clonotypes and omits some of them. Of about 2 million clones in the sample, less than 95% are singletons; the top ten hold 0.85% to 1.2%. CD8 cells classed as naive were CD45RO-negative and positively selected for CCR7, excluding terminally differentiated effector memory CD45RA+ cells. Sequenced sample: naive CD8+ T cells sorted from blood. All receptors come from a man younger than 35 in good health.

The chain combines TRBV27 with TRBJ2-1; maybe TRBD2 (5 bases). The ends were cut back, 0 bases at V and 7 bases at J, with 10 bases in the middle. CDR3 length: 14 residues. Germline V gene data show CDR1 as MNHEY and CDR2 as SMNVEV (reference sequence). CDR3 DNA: TGTGCCAGCAGTTTATCAGACTACCGGAATGAGCAGTTCTTC. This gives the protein CASSLSDYRNEQFF.

The CDR3 DNA reads TGTGCCAGCAGTTTAAGAAGTTACGGCTATGGCTACACCTTC. It specifies CASSLRSYGYGYTF. The V call is TRBV27, the J call TRBJ1-2, with D unresolved. Germline V CDR1 and CDR2: MNHEY, SMNVEV (reference sequence). The V end lost 2 bases, the J end lost 4 bases, and 11 bases lay between the germline ends. There are 14 residues in the CDR3.

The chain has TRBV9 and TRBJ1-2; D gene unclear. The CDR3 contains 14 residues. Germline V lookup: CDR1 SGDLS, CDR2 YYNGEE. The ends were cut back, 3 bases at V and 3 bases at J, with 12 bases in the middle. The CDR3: CASSGDEGYYGYTF. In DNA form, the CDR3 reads TGTGCCAGCAGCGGCGATGAGGGTTACTATGGCTACACCTTC.

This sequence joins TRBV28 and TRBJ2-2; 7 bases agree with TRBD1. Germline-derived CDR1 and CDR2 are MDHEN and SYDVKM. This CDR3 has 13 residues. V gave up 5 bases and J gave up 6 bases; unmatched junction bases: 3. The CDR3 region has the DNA TGTGCCAGCAGTGTGGGACAGCCCGGGGAGCTGTTTTTT. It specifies CASSVGQPGELFF.

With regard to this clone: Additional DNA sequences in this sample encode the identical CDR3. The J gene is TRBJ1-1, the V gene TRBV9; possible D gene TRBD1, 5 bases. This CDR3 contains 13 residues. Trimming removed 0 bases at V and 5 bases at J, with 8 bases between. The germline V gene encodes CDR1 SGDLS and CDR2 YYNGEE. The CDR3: CASSVARGTEAFF. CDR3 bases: TGTGCCAGCAGCGTAGCTCGGGGGACTGAAGCTTTCTTT.

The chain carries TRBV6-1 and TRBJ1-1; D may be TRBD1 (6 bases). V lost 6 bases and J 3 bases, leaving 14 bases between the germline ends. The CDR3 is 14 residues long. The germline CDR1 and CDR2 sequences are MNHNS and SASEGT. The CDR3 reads CASSGGGEDTEAFF. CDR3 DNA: TGTGCCAGCAGCGGAGGGGGGGAGGACACTGAAGCTTTCTTT.

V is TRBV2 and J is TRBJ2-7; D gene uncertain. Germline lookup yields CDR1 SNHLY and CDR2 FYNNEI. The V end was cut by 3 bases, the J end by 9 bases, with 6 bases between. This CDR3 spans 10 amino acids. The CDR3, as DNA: TGTGCCAGCAGTGAGACACGGCAGTACTTC. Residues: CASSETRQYF.

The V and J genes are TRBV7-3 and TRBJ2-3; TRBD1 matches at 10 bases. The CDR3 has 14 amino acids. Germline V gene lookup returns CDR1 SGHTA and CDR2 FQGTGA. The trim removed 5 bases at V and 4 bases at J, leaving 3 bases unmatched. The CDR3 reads CASSPGTGADTQYF. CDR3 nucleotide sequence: TGTGCCAGCAGCCCGGGGACAGGGGCAGATACGCAGTATTTT.

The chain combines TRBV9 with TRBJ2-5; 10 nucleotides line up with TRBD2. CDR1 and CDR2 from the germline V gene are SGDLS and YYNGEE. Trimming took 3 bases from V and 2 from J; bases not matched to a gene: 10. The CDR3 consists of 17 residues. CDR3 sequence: CASSASGASGGQETQYF. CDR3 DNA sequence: TGTGCCAGCAGCGCGAGTGGGGCTAGCGGGGGACAAGAGACCCAGTACTTC.